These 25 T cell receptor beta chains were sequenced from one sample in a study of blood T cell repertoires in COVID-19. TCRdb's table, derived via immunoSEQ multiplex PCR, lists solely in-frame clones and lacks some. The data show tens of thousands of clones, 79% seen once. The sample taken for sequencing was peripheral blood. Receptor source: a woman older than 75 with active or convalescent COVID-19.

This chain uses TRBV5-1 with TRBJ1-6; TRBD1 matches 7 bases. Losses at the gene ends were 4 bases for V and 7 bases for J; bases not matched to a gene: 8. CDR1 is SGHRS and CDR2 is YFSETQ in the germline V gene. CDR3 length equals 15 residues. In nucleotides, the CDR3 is TGCGCCAGCAGCCGGGCGGGACAGAACAATTCACCCCTCCACTTT. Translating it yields CASSRAGQNNSPLHF.

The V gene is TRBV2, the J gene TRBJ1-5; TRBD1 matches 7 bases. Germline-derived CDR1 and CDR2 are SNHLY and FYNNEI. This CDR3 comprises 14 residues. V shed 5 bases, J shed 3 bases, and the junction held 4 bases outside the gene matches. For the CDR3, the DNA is TGTGCCAGCAGTTTACAGGGGATCAATCAGCCCCAGCATTTT. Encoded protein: CASSLQGINQPQHF.

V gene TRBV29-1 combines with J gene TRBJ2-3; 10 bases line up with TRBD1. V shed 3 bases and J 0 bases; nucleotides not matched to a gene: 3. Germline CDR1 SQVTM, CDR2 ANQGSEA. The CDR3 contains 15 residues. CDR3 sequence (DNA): TGCAGCGTTGAGACAGGGGGCGGTAGCACAGATACGCAGTATTTT. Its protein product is CSVETGGGSTDTQYF.

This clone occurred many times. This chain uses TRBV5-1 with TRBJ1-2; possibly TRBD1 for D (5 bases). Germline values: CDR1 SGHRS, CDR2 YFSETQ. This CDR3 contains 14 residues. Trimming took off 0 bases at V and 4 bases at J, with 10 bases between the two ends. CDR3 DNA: TGCGCCAGCAGCTTGGATTCGGGGGGCTATGGCTACACCTTC. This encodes CASSLDSGGYGYTF. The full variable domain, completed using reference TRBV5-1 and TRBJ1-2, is KAGVTQTPRYLIKTRGQQVTLSCSPISGHRSVSWYQQTPGQGLQFLFEYFSETQRNKGNFPGRFSGRQFSNSRSEMNVSTLELGDSALYLCASSLDSGGYGYTFGSGTRLTVV.

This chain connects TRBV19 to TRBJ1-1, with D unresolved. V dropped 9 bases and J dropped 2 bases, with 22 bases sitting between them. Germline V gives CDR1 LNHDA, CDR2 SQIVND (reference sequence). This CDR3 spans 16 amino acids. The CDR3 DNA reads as TGTGCCAGCGGCCCGAGGCAGTCCACATCCAACACTGAAGCTTTCTTT. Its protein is CASGPRQSTSNTEAFF.

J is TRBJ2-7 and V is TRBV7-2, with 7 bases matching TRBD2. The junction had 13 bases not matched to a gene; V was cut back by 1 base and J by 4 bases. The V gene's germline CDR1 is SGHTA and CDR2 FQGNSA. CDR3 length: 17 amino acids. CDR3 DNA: TGTGCCAGCAGCTTAGGTGGGGGGGGTGGTCTTTCTTACGAGCAGTACTTC. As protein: CASSLGGGGGLSYEQYF.

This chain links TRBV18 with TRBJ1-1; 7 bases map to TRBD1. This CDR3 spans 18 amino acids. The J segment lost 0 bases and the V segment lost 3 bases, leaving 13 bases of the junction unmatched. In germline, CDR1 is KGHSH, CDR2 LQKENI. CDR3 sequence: CASSPGFIKGTVNTEAFF. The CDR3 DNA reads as TGTGCCAGCTCACCGGGTTTTATTAAAGGGACAGTGAACACTGAAGCTTTCTTT.

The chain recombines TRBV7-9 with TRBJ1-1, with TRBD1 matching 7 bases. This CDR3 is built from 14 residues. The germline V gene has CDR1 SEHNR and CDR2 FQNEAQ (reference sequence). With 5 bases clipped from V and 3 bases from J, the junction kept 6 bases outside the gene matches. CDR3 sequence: CASSHGQVDTEAFF. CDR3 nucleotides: TGTGCCAGCAGCCACGGACAGGTTGACACTGAAGCTTTCTTT.

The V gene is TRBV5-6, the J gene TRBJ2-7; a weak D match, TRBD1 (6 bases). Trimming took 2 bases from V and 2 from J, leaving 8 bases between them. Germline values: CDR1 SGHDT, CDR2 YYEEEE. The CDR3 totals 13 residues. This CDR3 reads CASSFRGPYEQYF. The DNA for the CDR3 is TGTGCCAGCAGCTTCAGGGGTCCCTACGAGCAGTACTTC.

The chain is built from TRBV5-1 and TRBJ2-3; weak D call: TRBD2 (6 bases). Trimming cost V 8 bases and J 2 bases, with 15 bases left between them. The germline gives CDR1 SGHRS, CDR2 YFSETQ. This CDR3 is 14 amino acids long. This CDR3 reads CASTQSGYTDTQYF. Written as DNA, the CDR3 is TGCGCCAGTACTCAGAGCGGGTACACAGATACGCAGTATTTT.

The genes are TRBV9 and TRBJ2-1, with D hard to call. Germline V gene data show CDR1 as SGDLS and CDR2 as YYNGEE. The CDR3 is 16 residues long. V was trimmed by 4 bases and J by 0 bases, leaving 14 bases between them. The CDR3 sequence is CASSPIPGSSYNEQFF. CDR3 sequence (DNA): TGTGCCAGCAGCCCAATCCCGGGTAGCTCCTACAATGAGCAGTTCTTC.

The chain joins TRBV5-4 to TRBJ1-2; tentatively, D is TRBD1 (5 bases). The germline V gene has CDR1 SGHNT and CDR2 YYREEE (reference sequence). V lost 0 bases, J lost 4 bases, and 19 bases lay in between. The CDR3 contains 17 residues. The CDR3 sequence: CASSLAGGGGTPYGYTF. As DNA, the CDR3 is TGTGCCAGCAGCTTGGCCGGCGGTGGGGGGACCCCCTATGGCTACACCTTC.

The CDR3 nucleotides are TGTGCCAGCAGCTTCCCCGCGGGGACCCAGTACTTC. As protein: CASSFPAGTQYF. The chain combines TRBV7-9 with TRBJ2-5; D perhaps matches TRBD2 (5 bases). This CDR3 region has 12 residues. V was clipped by 3 bases and J by 7 bases, with 9 bases between them. Germline V CDR1 and CDR2: SEHNR, FQNEAQ (reference sequence).

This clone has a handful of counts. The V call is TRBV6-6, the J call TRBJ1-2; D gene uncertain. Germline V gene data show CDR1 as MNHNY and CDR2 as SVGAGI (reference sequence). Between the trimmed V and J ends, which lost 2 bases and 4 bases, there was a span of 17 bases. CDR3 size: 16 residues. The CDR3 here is CASSYAGLAGSYGYTF. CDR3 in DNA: TGTGCCAGCAGTTACGCGGGGTTGGCTGGAAGCTATGGCTACACCTTC.

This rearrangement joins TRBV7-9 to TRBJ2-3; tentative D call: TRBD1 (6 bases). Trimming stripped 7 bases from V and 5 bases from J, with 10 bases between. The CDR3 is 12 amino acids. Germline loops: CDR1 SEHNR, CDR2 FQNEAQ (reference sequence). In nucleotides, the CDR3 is TGTGCCAGCAAGGGGGTGGGAGATACGCAGTATTTT. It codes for CASKGVGDTQYF. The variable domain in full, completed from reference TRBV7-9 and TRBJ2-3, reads DTGVSQNPRHKITKRGQNVTFRCDPISEHNRLYWYRQTLGQGPEFLTYFQNEAQLEKSRLLSDRFSAERPKGSFSTLEIQRTEQGDSAMYLCASKGVGDTQYFGPGTRLTVL.

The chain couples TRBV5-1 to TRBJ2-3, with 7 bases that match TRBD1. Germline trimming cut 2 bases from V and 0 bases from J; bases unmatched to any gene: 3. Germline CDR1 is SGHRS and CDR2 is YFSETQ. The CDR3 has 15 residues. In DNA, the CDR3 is TGCGCCAGCAGCTTCGGGACAGACAGCACAGATACGCAGTATTTT. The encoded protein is CASSFGTDSTDTQYF. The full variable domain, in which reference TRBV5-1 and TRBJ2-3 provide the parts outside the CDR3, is KAGVTQTPRYLIKTRGQQVTLSCSPISGHRSVSWYQQTPGQGLQFLFEYFSETQRNKGNFPGRFSGRQFSNSRSEMNVSTLELGDSALYLCASSFGTDSTDTQYFGPGTRLTVL.

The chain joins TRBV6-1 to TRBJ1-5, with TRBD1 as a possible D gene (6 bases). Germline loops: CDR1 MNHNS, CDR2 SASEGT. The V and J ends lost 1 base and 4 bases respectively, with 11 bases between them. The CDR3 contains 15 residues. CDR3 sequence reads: CASSEGTVKNQPQHF. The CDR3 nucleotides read TGTGCCAGCAGTGAAGGGACAGTTAAAAATCAGCCCCAGCATTTT.

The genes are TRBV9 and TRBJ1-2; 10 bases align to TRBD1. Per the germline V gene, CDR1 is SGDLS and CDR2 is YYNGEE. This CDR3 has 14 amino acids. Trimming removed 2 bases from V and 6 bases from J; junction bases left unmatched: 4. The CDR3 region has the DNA TGTGCCAGCAGCGTGGGACAGGGGATGGATGGCTACACCTTC. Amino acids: CASSVGQGMDGYTF.

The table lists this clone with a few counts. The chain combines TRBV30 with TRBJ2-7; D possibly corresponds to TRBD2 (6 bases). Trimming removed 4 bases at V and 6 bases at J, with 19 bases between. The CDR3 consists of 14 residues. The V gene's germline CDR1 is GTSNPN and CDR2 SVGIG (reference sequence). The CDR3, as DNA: TGTGCCTGGAAACGCGGGACCGCCTCCGGCGAGCAGTACTTC. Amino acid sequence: CAWKRGTASGEQYF.

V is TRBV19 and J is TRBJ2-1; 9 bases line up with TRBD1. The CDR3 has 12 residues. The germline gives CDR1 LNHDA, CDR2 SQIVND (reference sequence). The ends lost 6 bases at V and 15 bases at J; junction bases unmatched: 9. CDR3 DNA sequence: TGTGCCAGTAGCGATTATGGGACAGGGCTGTTCTTC. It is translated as CASSDYGTGLFF.

CDR3 sequence (DNA): TGCAGCGTGGATACAGGGGGGAATCAGCCCCAGCATTTT. Translation gives CSVDTGGNQPQHF. V and J are TRBV29-1 and TRBJ1-5; 8 bases are a match to TRBD1. After removal of 6 bases from V and 4 bases from J, the junction contained 5 bases not matched to a gene. Germline values: CDR1 SQVTM, CDR2 ANQGSEA. CDR3 length equals 13 residues.

The CDR3 DNA follows: TGCGCCAGCACCCCTTCGGGGGGCACAGATACGCAGTATTTT. It yields the protein CASTPSGGTDTQYF. V is TRBV5-1 and J is TRBJ2-3; D may be TRBD2 (6 bases). CDR1 and CDR2 from the germline V gene are SGHRS and YFSETQ. V lost 6 bases and J 1 base, leaving 12 bases between the germline ends. CDR3 length: 14 residues.

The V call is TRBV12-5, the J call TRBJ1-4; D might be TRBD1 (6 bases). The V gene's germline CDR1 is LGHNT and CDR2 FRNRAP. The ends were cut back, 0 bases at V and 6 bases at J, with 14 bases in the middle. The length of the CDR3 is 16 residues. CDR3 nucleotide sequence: TGTGCTAGTGGTTTGGTACAGGGCAGGGGATATGAAAAACTGTTTTTT. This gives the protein CASGLVQGRGYEKLFF. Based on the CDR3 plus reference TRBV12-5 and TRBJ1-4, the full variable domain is DARVTQTPRHKVTEMGQEVTMRCQPILGHNTVFWYRQTMMQGLELLAYFRNRAPLDDSGMPKDRFSAEMPDATLATLKIQPSEPRDSAVYFCASGLVQGRGYEKLFFGSGTQLSVL.

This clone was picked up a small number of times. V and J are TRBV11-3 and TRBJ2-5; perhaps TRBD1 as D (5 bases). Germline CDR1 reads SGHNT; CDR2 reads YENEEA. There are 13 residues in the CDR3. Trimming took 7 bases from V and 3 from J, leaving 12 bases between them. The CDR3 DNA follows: TGTGCCAGCACACCCCAGGGAAAAGAGACCCAGTACTTC. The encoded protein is CASTPQGKETQYF.

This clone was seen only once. The CDR3 region is CATSGAGSANTEAFF. The CDR3 DNA sequence: TGTGCCACCAGTGGGGCAGGTTCGGCGAACACTGAAGCTTTCTTT. The genes are TRBV24-1 and TRBJ1-1; D is unclear. Germline V gene sequence: CDR1 KGHDR, CDR2 SFDVKD. With 5 bases removed from V and 1 base from J, the gap between germline ends came to 13 bases. The CDR3 sequence is 15 residues long.